Listed below are T cell receptor beta chains from one sample, sequenced in a study of T cells expressing NK-cell markers. Using the 5' RACE reads, TCRdb records one entry per CDR3 protein without DNA. The table for this sample gives some 440,000 distinct CDR3 sequences. The sample consisted of blood T cells: a sorted CD56 or NKG2C T cell subset, CD4+ or CD8+ T cells, or bulk PBMC T cells (not recorded which). Source of these receptors: a woman aged 50 to 60 in good health. CDR3s include the opening cysteine and the closing phenylalanine or tryptophan.

J,V,CDR3
TRBJ1-4,TRBV28,CASSPRRGSGNEKLFF
TRBJ2-1,TRBV24-1,CATSDPRLAVNEQFF
TRBJ2-1,TRBV30,CAWSGTSGLSSYNEQFF
TRBJ2-5,TRBV11-2,CASSLASGTETQYF
TRBJ1-5,TRBV20-1,CSASTTGLDGNQPQHF
TRBJ2-3,TRBV9,CASSTAGLPTDTQYF
TRBJ1-5,TRBV12-3/TRBV12-4,CASRGGNQPQHF
TRBJ2-1,TRBV12-3/TRBV12-4,CASSDGGTGGYNEQFF
TRBJ2-6,TRBV7-8,CASSLAPGIGANVLTF
TRBJ2-5,TRBV29-1,CSVRAAQETQYF
TRBJ2-1,TRBV5-1,CASSFIRGRGDNEQFF
TRBJ2-5,TRBV15,CATSRVSGMRVETQYF
TRBJ2-7,TRBV29-1,CSVVPGDTYEQYF
TRBJ2-3,TRBV5-1,CASSLVAGGKADTQYF
TRBJ2-3,TRBV30,CAWSATLAGTDTQYF
TRBJ2-1,TRBV11-3,CASSLWVRGSSYNEQFF
TRBJ1-4,TRBV7-9,CASSLDLRAQIEKLFF
TRBJ1-5,TRBV5-5,CARPSPLYSNQPQHF
TRBJ2-1,TRBV6-1,CASAAQGFLNEQFF
TRBJ2-5,TRBV20-1,CSARDGGGRGETQYF
TRBJ2-1,TRBV5-1,CASSYFPDNEQFF
TRBJ2-7,TRBV30,CAWLPNLSGEISYEQYF
TRBJ2-5,TRBV7-3,CASSQGHAEETQYF
TRBJ1-6,TRBV11-3,CASSFNYGSPLHF
TRBJ1-1,TRBV6-5,CASSNRRQANTEAFF
TRBJ2-7,TRBV27,CASSSQGLDHEQYF
TRBJ1-4,TRBV2,CASRQGTDGLFF
TRBJ2-1,TRBV12-3/TRBV12-4,CASSFHKSGRAAEQFF